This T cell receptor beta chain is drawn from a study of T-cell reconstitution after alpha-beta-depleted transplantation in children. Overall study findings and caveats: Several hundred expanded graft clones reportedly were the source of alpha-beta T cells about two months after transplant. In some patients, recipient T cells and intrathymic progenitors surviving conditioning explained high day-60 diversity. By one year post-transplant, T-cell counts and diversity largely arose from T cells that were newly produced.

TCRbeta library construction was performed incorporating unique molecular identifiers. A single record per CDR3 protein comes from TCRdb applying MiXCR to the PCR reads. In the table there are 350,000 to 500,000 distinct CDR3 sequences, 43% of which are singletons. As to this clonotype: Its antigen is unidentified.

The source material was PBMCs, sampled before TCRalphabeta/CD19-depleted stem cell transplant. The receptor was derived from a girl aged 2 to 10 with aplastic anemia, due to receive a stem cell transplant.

CDR3 sequence: CASSRFSQGAAQAFF. The DNA for the CDR3 is TGCGCCAGCAGCCGATTTTCTCAGGGGGCGGCACAAGCTTTCTTT. The chain employs TRBV4-1 and TRBJ1-1; 8 bases agree with TRBD1. Germline V gives CDR1 MGHRA, CDR2 YSYEKL. V was clipped by 4 bases and J by 9 bases; unmatched bases: 13. The CDR3 totals 15 residues.